The T cell receptor (beta chain) described here comes from a study of T cell changes during pregnancy in multiple sclerosis (dated by TCRdb to between 2018 and 2020). Regarding the study in general: Changes in the T cell repertoire over the course of pregnancy were examined in this study in women with multiple sclerosis.

Concerning this clone: The antigen this receptor binds is unknown. Base qualities are not recorded, but no much larger clone differs from it by a single base.

The method behind the library was the immunoSEQ multiplex PCR assay. The clones in this table, taken by TCRdb from immuneACCESS, are in-frame only. Not every clone is retained; where verified, under half of the shortfall comes from an unresolved V gene, and the cause of the rest is unknown. For this sample there are around 100,000 clones; about 89% appear just once. Jointly, the top ten make up less than 4% of the sample. The CDR3 measures 11 amino acids from cysteine to phenylalanine. The only DNA kept is the CDR3, 33 bases in frame from the first base. V is clipped by 6 bases and J by 5 bases, and the sequence between their germline boundaries is 10 bases long. Looking up the germline V gene (reference sequence) yields CDR1 DFQATT and CDR2 SNEGSKA.

The rearrangement joined TRBV20-1 to TRBJ1-2; the D gene identity is not certain. This material consisted of peripheral blood, taken after pregnancy. This TCR was recovered from a female donor with multiple sclerosis, enrolled in a pregnancy study. The nucleotide sequence is given as TGCAGTGCCCCGACTGTTTATGGCTACACCTTC. Its protein is CSAPTVYGYTF.